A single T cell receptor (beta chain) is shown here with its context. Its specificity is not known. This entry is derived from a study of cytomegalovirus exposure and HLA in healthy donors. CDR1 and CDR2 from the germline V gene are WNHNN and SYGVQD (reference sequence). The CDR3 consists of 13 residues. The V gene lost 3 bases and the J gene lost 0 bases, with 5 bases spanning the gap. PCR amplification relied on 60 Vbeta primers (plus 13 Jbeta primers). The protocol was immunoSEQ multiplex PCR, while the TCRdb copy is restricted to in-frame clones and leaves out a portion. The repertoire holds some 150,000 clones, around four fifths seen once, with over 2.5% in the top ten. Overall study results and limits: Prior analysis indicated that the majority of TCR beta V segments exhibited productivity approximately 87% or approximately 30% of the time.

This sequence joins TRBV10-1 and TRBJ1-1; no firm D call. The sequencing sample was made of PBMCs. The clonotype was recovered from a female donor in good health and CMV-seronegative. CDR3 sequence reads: CASSDPMNTEAFF. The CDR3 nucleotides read TGCGCCAGCAGTGATCCCATGAACACTGAAGCTTTCTTT.